This section outlines one T cell receptor (beta chain) sequence together with its context. Its antigen is as yet unknown. The treatment here: some 19 received Ad26.COV2.S at low or high dose, single or two shots; roughly 5 received placebo; per-sample allocation not given. Sampling was performed 63 days after the first vaccine or placebo injection. Adults aged 18-55 years in Boston included the donor. CDR1 SGHTA and CDR2 FQGNSA come from the germline V gene. The ends were cut back, 1 base at V and 8 bases at J, with 12 bases in the middle. The CDR3 runs 15 residues. Here immunoSEQ multiplex PCR was the method, and the copy in TCRdb shows in-frame clones only, minus some. The table lists under 550,000 clones, roughly 90% of them singletons. This record comes from a study of Ad26.COV2.S vaccination and SARS-CoV-2 variants. Turning to the study itself: Once or twice, 56 days apart, Ad26.COV2.S was delivered intramuscularly.

Overall study results and limits: Quantification of TCR breadth and depth may have yielded underestimates of total T cell responses.

This chain joins TRBV7-2 and TRBJ1-6; a weak D match, TRBD1 (6 bases). The TCR sequence derives from a person between 18 and 59 years old who received the Ad26.COV2.S COVID-19 vaccine or a placebo. The starting material was peripheral blood, obtained in a trial of Ad26.COV2.S vaccine versus placebo. In nucleotides, the CDR3 is TGTGCCAGCAGCTTAGGGCGGGGGCGCGATTCACCCCTCCACTTT. Its protein product is CASSLGRGRDSPLHF.